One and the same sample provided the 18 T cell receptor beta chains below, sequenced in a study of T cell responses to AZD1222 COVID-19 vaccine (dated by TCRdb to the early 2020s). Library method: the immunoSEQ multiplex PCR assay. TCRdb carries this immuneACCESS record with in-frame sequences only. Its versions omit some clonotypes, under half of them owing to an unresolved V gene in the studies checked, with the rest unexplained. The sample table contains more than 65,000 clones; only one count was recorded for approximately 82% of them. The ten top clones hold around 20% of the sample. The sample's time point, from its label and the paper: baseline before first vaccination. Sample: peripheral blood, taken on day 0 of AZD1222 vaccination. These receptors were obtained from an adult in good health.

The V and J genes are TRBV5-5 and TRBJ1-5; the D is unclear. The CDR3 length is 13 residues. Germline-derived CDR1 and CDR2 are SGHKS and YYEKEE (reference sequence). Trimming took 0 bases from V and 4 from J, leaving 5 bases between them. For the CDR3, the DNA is TGTGCCAGCAGCTTGGATCTAAATCAGCCCCAGCATTTT. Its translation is CASSLDLNQPQHF. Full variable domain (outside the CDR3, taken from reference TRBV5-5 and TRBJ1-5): DAGVTQSPTHLIKTRGQQVTLRCSPISGHKSVSWYQQVLGQGPQFIFQYYEKEERGRGNFPDRFSARQFPNYSSELNVNALLLGDSALYLCASSLDLNQPQHFGDGTRLSIL.

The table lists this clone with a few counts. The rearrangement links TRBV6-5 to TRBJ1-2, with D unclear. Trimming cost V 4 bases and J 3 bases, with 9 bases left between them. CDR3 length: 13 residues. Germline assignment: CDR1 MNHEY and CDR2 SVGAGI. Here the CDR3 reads CASSSSPDYGYTF. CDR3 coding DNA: TGTGCCAGCAGTTCGAGCCCGGACTATGGCTACACCTTC.

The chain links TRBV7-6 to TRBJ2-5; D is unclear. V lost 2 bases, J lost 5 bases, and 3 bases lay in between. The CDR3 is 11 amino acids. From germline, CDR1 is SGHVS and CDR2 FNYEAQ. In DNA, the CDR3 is TGTGCCAGCAGCTTAATGGAGACCCAGTACTTC. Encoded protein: CASSLMETQYF.

This chain's CDR3 is CASRTGQTYGYTF. The CDR3 nucleotides read TGTGCCAGCAGGACGGGACAAACCTATGGCTACACCTTC. The chain uses TRBV6-5 and TRBJ1-2; D perhaps matches TRBD1 (6 bases). The CDR3 consists of 13 residues. CDR1 and CDR2 from the germline V gene are MNHEY and SVGAGI. V gave up 6 bases and J gave up 4 bases, with 12 bases separating them.

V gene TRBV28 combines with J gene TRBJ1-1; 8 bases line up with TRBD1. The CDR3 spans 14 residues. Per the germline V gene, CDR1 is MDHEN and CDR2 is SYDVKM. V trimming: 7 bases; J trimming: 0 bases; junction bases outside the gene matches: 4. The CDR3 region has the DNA TGTGCCAGCATACCAGGGGGCATGAACACTGAAGCTTTCTTT. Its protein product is CASIPGGMNTEAFF.

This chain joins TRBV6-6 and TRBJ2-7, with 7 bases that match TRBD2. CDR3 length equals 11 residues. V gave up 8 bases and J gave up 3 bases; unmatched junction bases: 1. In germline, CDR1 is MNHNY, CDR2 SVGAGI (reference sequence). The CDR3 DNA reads TGTGCCAGCGGGGAGGGCTACGAGCAGTACTTC. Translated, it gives CASGEGYEQYF.

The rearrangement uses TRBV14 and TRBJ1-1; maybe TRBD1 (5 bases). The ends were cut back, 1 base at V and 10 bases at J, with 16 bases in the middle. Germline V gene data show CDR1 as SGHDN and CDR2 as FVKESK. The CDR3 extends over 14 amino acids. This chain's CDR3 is CASSQVGAGQRAFF. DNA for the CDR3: TGTGCCAGCAGCCAAGTTGGGGCAGGGCAGAGAGCTTTCTTT.

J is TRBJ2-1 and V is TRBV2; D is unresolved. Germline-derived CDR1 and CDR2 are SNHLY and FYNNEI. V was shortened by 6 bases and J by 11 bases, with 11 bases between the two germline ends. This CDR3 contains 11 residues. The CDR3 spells CASRSLMKQFF. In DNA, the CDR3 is TGTGCCAGCAGGTCCCTAATGAAGCAGTTCTTC.

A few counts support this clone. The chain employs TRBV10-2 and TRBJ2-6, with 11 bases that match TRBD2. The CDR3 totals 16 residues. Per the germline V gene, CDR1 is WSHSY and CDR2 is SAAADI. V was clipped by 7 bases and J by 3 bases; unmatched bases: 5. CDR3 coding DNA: TGCGCCAGCAAAACTAGCGGGAGAGGTGGGGCCAACGTCCTGACTTTC. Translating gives CASKTSGRGGANVLTF.

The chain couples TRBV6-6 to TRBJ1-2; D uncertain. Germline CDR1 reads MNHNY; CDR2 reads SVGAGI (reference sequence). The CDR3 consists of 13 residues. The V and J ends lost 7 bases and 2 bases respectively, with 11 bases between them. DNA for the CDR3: TGTGCCAGCACCCCGGGGAGGAACTATGGCTACACCTTC. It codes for CASTPGRNYGYTF.

The CDR3 is CASSPTGGDNYGYTF. In DNA form, the CDR3 reads TGTGCCAGCTCACCAACAGGGGGTGATAACTATGGCTACACCTTC. The chain carries TRBV18 and TRBJ1-2; 8 bases align to TRBD1. Unmatched junction bases numbered 3, after V lost 2 bases and J lost 1 base. The V gene's germline CDR1 is KGHSH and CDR2 LQKENI. The CDR3 is 15 residues long. The complete variable domain, with remaining parts taken from reference TRBV18 and TRBJ1-2, reads NAGVMQNPRHLVRRRGQEARLRCSPMKGHSHVYWYRQLPEEGLKFMVYLQKENIIDESGMPKERFSAEFPKEGPSILRIQQVVRGDSAAYFCASSPTGGDNYGYTFGSGTRLTVV.

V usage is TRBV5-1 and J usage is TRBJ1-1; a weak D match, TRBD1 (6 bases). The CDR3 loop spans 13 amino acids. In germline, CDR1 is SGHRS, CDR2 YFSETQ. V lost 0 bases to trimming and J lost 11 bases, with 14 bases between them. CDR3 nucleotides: TGCGCCAGCAGCTTGGACCCGACAGGTGCTGCTTTCTTT. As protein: CASSLDPTGAAFF.

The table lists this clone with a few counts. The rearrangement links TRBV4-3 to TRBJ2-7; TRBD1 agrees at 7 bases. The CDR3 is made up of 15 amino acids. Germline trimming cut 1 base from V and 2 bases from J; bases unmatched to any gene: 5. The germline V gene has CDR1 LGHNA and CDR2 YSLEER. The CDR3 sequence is CASSQATGQTYEQYF. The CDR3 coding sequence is TGCGCCAGCAGCCAAGCGACAGGGCAAACCTACGAGCAGTACTTC.

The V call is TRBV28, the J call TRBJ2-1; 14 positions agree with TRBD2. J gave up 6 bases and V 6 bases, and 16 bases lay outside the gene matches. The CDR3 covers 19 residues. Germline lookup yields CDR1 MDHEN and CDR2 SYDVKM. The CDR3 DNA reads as TGTGCCAGCAGAATTGGGACTAGCGGGAGTTATTGGCGGGGCAATGAGCAGTTCTTC. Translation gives CASRIGTSGSYWRGNEQFF. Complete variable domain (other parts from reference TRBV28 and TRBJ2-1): DVKVTQSSRYLVKRTGEKVFLECVQDMDHENMFWYRQDPGLGLRLIYFSYDVKMKEKGDIPEGYSVSREKKERFSLILESASTNQTSMYLCASRIGTSGSYWRGNEQFFGPGTRLTVL.

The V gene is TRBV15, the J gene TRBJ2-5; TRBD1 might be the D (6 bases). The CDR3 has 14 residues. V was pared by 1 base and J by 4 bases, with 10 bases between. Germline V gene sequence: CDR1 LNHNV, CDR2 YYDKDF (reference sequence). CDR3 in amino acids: CATSRGGGGETQYF. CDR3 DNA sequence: TGTGCCACCAGCAGAGGAGGGGGTGGAGAGACCCAGTACTTC.

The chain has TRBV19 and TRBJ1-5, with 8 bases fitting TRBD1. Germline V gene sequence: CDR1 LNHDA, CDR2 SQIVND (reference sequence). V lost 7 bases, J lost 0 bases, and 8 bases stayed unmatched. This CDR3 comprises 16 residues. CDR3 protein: CASTRQGTFSNQPQHF. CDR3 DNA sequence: TGTGCCAGTACTCGACAGGGGACTTTTAGCAATCAGCCCCAGCATTTT.

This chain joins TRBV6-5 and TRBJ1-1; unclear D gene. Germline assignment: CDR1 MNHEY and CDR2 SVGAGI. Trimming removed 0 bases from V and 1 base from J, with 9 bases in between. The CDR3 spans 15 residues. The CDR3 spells CASSYSMWGNTEAFF. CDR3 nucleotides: TGTGCCAGCAGTTACTCGATGTGGGGGAACACTGAAGCTTTCTTT.

CDR3 loop: CASLGPQEDYGYTF. DNA of the CDR3: TGTGCCAGCCTTGGGCCTCAGGAGGACTATGGCTACACCTTC. The chain joins TRBV6-5 to TRBJ1-2, with no clear D. The CDR3 is 14 amino acids. Germline V gene lookup returns CDR1 MNHEY and CDR2 SVGAGI. V shed 8 bases and J shed 3 bases, with 16 bases lying between them.